Listed here is a single T cell receptor beta chain. The target antigen is unknown. J gave up 3 bases and V 6 bases, and 6 bases lay outside the gene matches. There are 16 residues in the CDR3. CDR1 and CDR2 (germline): SGHRS, YFSETQ. Time point noted: pre-treatment baseline. One draw preceded checkpoint blockade; another followed its first cycle at week 3. The protocol was immunoSEQ multiplex PCR, while the TCRdb copy is restricted to in-frame clones and leaves out a portion. The repertoire holds under 8,000 clones, with 80% to 85% as singletons. The data derive from a study of blood T cell dynamics during melanoma immunotherapy. The wider study: First-line therapy was either pembrolizumab or nivolumab with ipilimumab for metastatic melanoma. Points from the study as a whole: Whether repertoire-driving clones were melanoma-specific could not be determined.

The sequencing here drew on blood, taken from a patient treated with checkpoint blockade. This TCR was sampled from a human donor with melanoma. Some clones in this sample may be carry-over from other donors' samples. This sequence joins TRBV5-1 and TRBJ2-1; 13 bases are a match to TRBD2. In DNA form, the CDR3 reads TGCGCCAGCAATACTCGACTAGCGGGAGGCTACAATGAGCAGTTCTTC. As protein: CASNTRLAGGYNEQFF.